The clone carrying this T cell receptor (beta chain) has more than one count but fewer than ten. The antigen is not known. These data are taken from a study of cytomegalovirus exposure and HLA in healthy donors. Study outcomes and limitations: The dataset shows that most TCR sequences were rare, while some public TCRs occurred in many donors.

V lost 5 bases and J lost 4; bases outside the gene matches: 9. Germline V CDR1 and CDR2: SEHNR, FQNEAQ (reference sequence). CDR3 length equals 17 residues. PCR involved 60 Vbeta and 13 Jbeta primers. Profiled with immunoSEQ multiplex PCR; TCRdb holds only in-frame clones, not every one. Among approximately 220,000 clones listed, 75% to 80% were seen once. This receptor was obtained from a young man in good health and CMV-seronegative. Sequenced input: PBMCs. This chain connects TRBV7-9 to TRBJ2-1; 12 bases match TRBD2. The CDR3 nucleotides read TGTGCCAGCAGCAGAGGACTAGCGGGGTTTATGTACAATGAGCAGTTCTTC. This sequence encodes CASSRGLAGFMYNEQFF.